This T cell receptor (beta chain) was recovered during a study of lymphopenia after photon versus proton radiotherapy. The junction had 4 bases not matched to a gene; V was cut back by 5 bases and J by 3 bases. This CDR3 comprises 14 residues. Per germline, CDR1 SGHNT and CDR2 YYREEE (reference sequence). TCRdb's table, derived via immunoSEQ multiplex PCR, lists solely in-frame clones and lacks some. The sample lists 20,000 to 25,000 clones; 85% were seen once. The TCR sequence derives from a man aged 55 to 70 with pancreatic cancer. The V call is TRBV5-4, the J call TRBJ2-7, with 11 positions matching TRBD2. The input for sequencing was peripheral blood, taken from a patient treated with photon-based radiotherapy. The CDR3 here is CASRIAGGHYEQYF. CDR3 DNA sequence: TGTGCCAGCAGAATAGCGGGGGGGCACTACGAGCAGTACTTC.